The rows below give T cell receptor beta chains drawn from one sample of a study of tumor-infiltrating lymphocytes in primary liver carcinoma. TCRdb itself ran the multiplex PCR reads through MiXCR, one entry per CDR3 protein. The repertoire holds about 92,000 distinct CDR3 sequences, just over 65% seen once, with roughly 30% in the top ten. Material for sequencing was tumor-adjacent normal liver tissue. These receptor sequences come from a man between 35 and 55 years old with primary liver carcinoma and hepatitis B virus infection. The CDR3 runs from the conserved cysteine through the conserved F or W. Each record gives: V gene, D gene, clone size, J gene, CDR3 protein, CDR3 DNA. The D gene is left open where the match is weak. Expanded clones are given a class, and other clones once, few, many or no size at all.

>TRBV6-1|NA|NA|TRBJ1-5
CAGSAQGAEQPQHF
TGTGCCGGCAGTGCACAGGGTGCTGAACAGCCCCAGCATTTT
>TRBV11-2|TRBD2|NA|TRBJ2-2
CASSPGGRLAGLNAGELFF
TGTGCCAGCAGCCCGGGAGGGAGACTAGCGGGTCTTAACGCCGGGGAGCTGTTTTTC
>TRBV12-3/TRBV12-4|NA|NA|TRBJ2-5
CASSSGGDWEETQYF
TGTGCCAGCAGTAGTGGAGGGGACTGGGAAGAGACCCAGTACTTC
>TRBV29-1|NA|many|TRBJ1-3
CSVSRGTGNTIYF
TGCAGCGTTAGTAGGGGAACTGGAAACACCATATATTTT
>TRBV7-2|TRBD2|few|TRBJ2-1
CASGSGRGADEQFF
TGTGCCAGCGGTAGCGGGAGAGGGGCCGATGAGCAGTTCTTC
>TRBV11-1|NA|many|TRBJ2-1
CASSFGFLNEQFF
TGTGCCAGCAGCTTTGGTTTTTTAAATGAGCAGTTCTTC
>TRBV28|NA|NA|TRBJ2-1
CASTHVSEQFF
TGTGCCAGCACCCATGTCAGTGAGCAGTTCTTC
>TRBV5-1|NA|NA|TRBJ2-7
CDSSLEAFSYEQYF
TGCGACAGCAGCTTGGAAGCCTTCTCCTACGAGCAGTACTTC
>TRBV7-8|NA|many|TRBJ2-7
CASSSPLGGGGAYEQYF
TGTGCCAGCAGCTCTCCCCTCGGCGGTGGGGGAGCCTACGAGCAGTACTTC
>TRBV2|TRBD1|NA|TRBJ2-7
CASSERGQDPYEQYF
TGTGCCAGCAGTGAAAGGGGACAGGACCCCTACGAGCAGTACTTC
>TRBV6-5|NA|NA|TRBJ2-3
CASRYSPQDTDTQYF
TGTGCCAGCAGATACTCGCCGCAAGACACAGATACGCAGTATTTT
>TRBV6-5|NA|NA|TRBJ1-1
CASSKREDTETFF
TGTGCCAGCAGCAAGCGGGAGGACACTGAAACTTTCTTT
>TRBV29-1|NA|many|TRBJ1-2
CSVGGPNYGYTF
TGCAGCGTTGGGGGACCCAACTATGGCTACACCTTC
>TRBV5-6|TRBD1|many|TRBJ2-1
CASSLGTGNNEQFF
TGTGCCAGCAGCTTGGGGACAGGCAACAATGAGCAGTTCTTC
>TRBV12-3/TRBV12-4|NA|many|TRBJ2-7
CASSLQGRYEQYF
TGTGCCAGCAGTTTACAGGGGAGATACGAGCAGTACTTC
>TRBV5-6|NA|many|TRBJ2-5
CASSSMKETQYF
TGTGCCAGCAGCAGCATGAAAGAGACCCAGTACTTC
>TRBV4-1|NA|NA|TRBJ1-5
CASTPGEVGHQPQHF
TGCGCTAGCACTCCAGGGGAGGTTGGTCATCAGCCCCAGCATTTT
>TRBV30|TRBD1|NA|TRBJ2-5
CAWSKQGETQYF
TGTGCCTGGAGCAAACAGGGGGAGACCCAGTACTTC
>TRBV6-5|NA|many|TRBJ1-1
CASTDRGNTEAFF
TGTGCCAGCACTGATAGGGGAAACACTGAAGCTTTCTTT
>TRBV4-1|NA|many|TRBJ2-1
CASSQDPQGSYNEQFF
TGCGCCAGCAGCCAAGACCCCCAGGGCTCCTACAATGAGCAGTTCTTC
>TRBV5-1|NA|NA|TRBJ2-1
CASSLTGAVNNEQFF
TGCGCTAGCAGCCTCACTGGGGCAGTAAACAATGAGCAGTTCTTC
>TRBV4-2|NA|many|TRBJ1-4
CASSQGDQGGEKLFF
TGTGCCAGCAGCCAAGGCGACCAGGGAGGTGAAAAACTGTTTTTT
>TRBV6-4|TRBD2|NA|TRBJ2-3
CASSFSGRSTDTLYF
TGTGCCAGCAGCTTTAGCGGGAGGAGCACAGATACGCTGTATTTT
>TRBV29-1|NA|NA|TRBJ2-3
CSVKETNTDTQYF
TGCAGCGTTAAAGAAACTAACACAGATACGCAGTATTTT
>TRBV24-1|NA|NA|TRBJ2-3
CATSGAVRWGGTDTQYF
TGTGCCACCAGTGGAGCGGTGAGGTGGGGGGGCACAGATACGCAGTATTTT
>TRBV14|TRBD2|NA|TRBJ2-3
CGSSPSGSRTDTQYF
TGTGGCAGCAGCCCTAGCGGGTCCCGCACAGATACGCAGTATTTT
>TRBV6-2/TRBV6-3|NA|many|TRBJ2-2
CASSFGTLHTGELFF
TGTGCCAGCAGCTTCGGGACCCTGCACACCGGGGAGCTGTTTTTT
>TRBV29-1|TRBD1|many|TRBJ1-4
CSVRTGATNEKLFF
TGCAGCGTAAGGACAGGTGCAACTAATGAAAAACTGTTTTTT
>TRBV6-5|TRBD1|many|TRBJ2-7
CASSRDSRPYEQYF
TGTGCCAGCAGTCGGGACAGCCGCCCCTACGAGCAGTACTTC
>TRBV7-9|TRBD2|NA|TRBJ2-7
CASNSGLADHEQYF
TGTGCCAGCAACTCGGGACTAGCAGACCACGAGCAGTACTTC
>TRBV28|NA|NA|TRBJ1-1
CAIPATGGDTEAFF
TGTGCCATTCCCGCGACGGGGGGGGACACTGAAGCTTTCTTT
>TRBV11-2|NA|NA|TRBJ2-2
CAGSWGHRTGELFF
TGCGCCGGCAGTTGGGGACACCGCACCGGGGAGCTGTTTTTT
>TRBV28|NA|NA|TRBJ1-2
CASMESYVYTF
TGTGCCAGCATGGAGAGCTATGTTTACACCTTC
>TRBV6-5|NA|NA|TRBJ2-6
CASSYLSGTVYSGANILTF
TGTGCCAGCAGTTACTTGAGCGGGACAGTTTACTCTGGGGCCAACATCCTGACTTTC
>TRBV12-3/TRBV12-4|NA|NA|TRBJ2-7
CVSSAVAYERYF
TGTGTCAGCAGTGCAGTAGCCTACGAGCGGTACTTC
>TRBV4-1|NA|NA|TRBJ2-2
CASSQDGTNTGEPFF
TGCGCCAGCAGCCAAGATGGGACGAACACCGGGGAACCGTTTTTT
>TRBV11-2|NA|NA|TRBJ1-5
CASSLGDTGWTQPQHF
TGCGCCAGCAGCTTAGGAGACACGGGTTGGACTCAGCCCCAGCATTTT
>TRBV10-3|NA|once|TRBJ2-5
CAISTRSRETQYF
TGTGCCATCAGTACTCGCAGCCGAGAGACCCAGTACTTC
>TRBV12-3/TRBV12-4|NA|many|TRBJ1-5
CASRGGGPQHF
TGTGCCAGCAGGGGCGGGGGGCCCCAGCATTTT
>TRBV11-1|NA|NA|TRBJ2-1
CVSSLGPANEQFF
TGTGTCAGCAGCTTAGGGCCCGCCAATGAGCAGTTCTTT
>TRBV29-1|TRBD1|many|TRBJ2-5
CSVAGDRGRQETQYF
TGCAGCGTTGCTGGGGACAGGGGACGCCAAGAGACCCAGTACTTC
>TRBV7-9|TRBD1|many|TRBJ2-7
CASRPPGQGAGEQYF
TGTGCCAGCAGACCACCGGGACAGGGGGCGGGTGAGCAGTACTTC
>TRBV7-4|TRBD2|NA|TRBJ2-1
CASSPDCSGRAGEYEQFF
TGTGCCAGCAGCCCCGATTGTAGCGGGAGGGCCGGGGAGTATGAGCAGTTCTTC
>TRBV6-2/TRBV6-3|TRBD2|many|TRBJ2-2
CVSGGPPTNTGELFF
TGTGTCAGCGGGGGGCCCCCTACGAACACCGGGGAGCTGTTTTTT
>TRBV6-2/TRBV6-3|TRBD1|many|TRBJ2-3
CASSRQGGTTDTQYF
TGTGCCAGCAGCAGACAGGGTGGGACCACAGATACGCAGTATTTT
>TRBV19|TRBD2|NA|TRBJ2-1
CASSEGLLGGEQFF
TGTGCCAGTAGTGAGGGACTCCTGGGAGGGGAGCAGTTCTTC
>TRBV28|NA|few|TRBJ2-5
CASSLKGQETQYF
TGTGCCAGCAGTTTAAAGGGGCAAGAGACCCAGTACTTC
>TRBV6-1|NA|once|TRBJ1-5
CVSSELGSYGNQPQHF
TGTGTCAGCAGTGAATTGGGCAGCTATGGCAATCAGCCCCAGCATTTT
>TRBV6-6|NA|NA|TRBJ2-7
CVSTIGTFGYEQYF
TGTGTCAGCACCATCGGAACTTTTGGCTACGAGCAGTACTTC